Shown below are 15 T cell receptor beta chains from a single sample sequenced in a study of blood T cell repertoires in COVID-19. Some clones are missing from TCRdb's copy, which holds only in-frame ones; the method was immunoSEQ multiplex PCR. The sample lists about 190,000 clones, just under 85% occurring once. Material: peripheral blood. These TCRs come from a woman in her seventies with active or convalescent COVID-19.

Ten or more counts support this clone. This chain connects TRBV19 to TRBJ2-7; D possibly corresponds to TRBD2 (6 bases). This CDR3 contains 16 residues. Trimming cost V 4 bases and J 0 bases, with 16 bases left between them. CDR1 is LNHDA, CDR2 SQIVND, per germline (reference sequence). As DNA, the CDR3 is TGTGCCAGTAGTAGGGCTAGCGCCGAAAGCTCCTACGAGCAGTACTTC. Protein sequence: CASSRASAESSYEQYF.

The J gene is TRBJ1-2, the V gene TRBV28, with 10 bases aligning to TRBD1. The germline V gene encodes CDR1 MDHEN and CDR2 SYDVKM. The V gene end was trimmed by 5 bases and the J gene end by 6 bases; junction bases not matched to a gene: 6. CDR3 length: 14 residues. CDR3 amino acids: CASSPQDRGDGYTF. CDR3 DNA: TGTGCCAGCAGTCCGCAGGACAGGGGGGATGGCTACACCTTC.

This clone was recorded once. V usage is TRBV4-1 and J usage is TRBJ2-3, with D possibly TRBD2 on 5 matching bases. V lost 0 bases to trimming and J lost 8 bases, with 9 bases between them. Germline V lookup: CDR1 MGHRA, CDR2 YSYEKL. The CDR3 has 13 amino acids. The CDR3 here is CASSQDPGGTQYF. The CDR3 DNA follows: TGCGCCAGCAGCCAAGATCCCGGAGGTACGCAGTATTTT.

V gene TRBV10-3 combines with J gene TRBJ2-5; the D gene is possibly TRBD2 (6 bases). V dropped 8 bases and J dropped 0 bases, with 10 bases sitting between them. This CDR3 comprises 13 residues. Germline values: CDR1 ENHRY, CDR2 SYGVKD. CDR3 protein: CAIGDWYQETQYF. The CDR3 DNA reads TGTGCCATCGGGGACTGGTACCAAGAGACCCAGTACTTC.

This chain links TRBV2 with TRBJ2-3, with TRBD2 identical over 9 bases. The CDR3 length is 15 residues. V was clipped by 0 bases and J by 6 bases; unmatched bases: 4. Germline-derived CDR1 and CDR2 are SNHLY and FYNNEI. CDR3 in DNA: TGTGCCAGCAGTGAAGCTTCTAGCGGGATGGATACGCAGTATTTT. Translation: CASSEASSGMDTQYF.

The V gene is TRBV29-1, the J gene TRBJ2-5, with 10 bases matching TRBD1. This CDR3 is built from 17 residues. CDR1 SQVTM and CDR2 ANQGSEA come from the germline V gene. Trimming removed 3 bases from V and 4 bases from J; junction bases left unmatched: 14. CDR3 in amino acids: CSVDRTGGGGPSETQYF. In DNA form, the CDR3 reads TGCAGCGTTGATCGGACAGGGGGAGGGGGTCCGTCAGAGACCCAGTACTTC.

The gene calls are TRBV11-2 and TRBJ2-5; D perhaps matches TRBD1 (6 bases). Germline CDR1 is SGHAT and CDR2 is FQNNGV. V was trimmed by 4 bases and J by 5 bases, leaving 11 bases between them. The CDR3 length is 13 residues. Written as DNA, the CDR3 is TGTGCCAGCAGCTCCGACAGGTCGGAGACCCAGTACTTC. This sequence encodes CASSSDRSETQYF.

V is TRBV4-2 and J is TRBJ1-2; 10 bases are a match to TRBD1. The length of the CDR3 is 14 residues. Germline V gives CDR1 LGHNA, CDR2 YNFKEQ. Unmatched junction bases numbered 1, after V lost 4 bases and J lost 2 bases. CDR3 bases: TGTGCCAGCAGCCCGGGACAGGGGAACTATGGCTACACCTTC. Translating gives CASSPGQGNYGYTF.

The chain recombines TRBV7-3 with TRBJ2-3, with 11 bases matching TRBD2. V dropped 6 bases and J dropped 1; count of bases not matched to a gene: 0. Per germline, CDR1 SGHTA and CDR2 FQGTGA. This CDR3 comprises 14 residues. This CDR3 reads CASRLAGGTDTQYF. The CDR3 nucleotides are TGTGCCAGCAGACTAGCGGGAGGCACAGATACGCAGTATTTT.

This clone was seen just once. The V call is TRBV21-1, the J call TRBJ2-7; the table names TRBD2, a call not compared with the DNA. TRBV21-1 is deemed a pseudogene. The CDR3 extends over 16 amino acids. The CDR3, as DNA: TGTGCCAGCAGCAAAGAGCAAGAGGGCAGCCCCTACGAGCAGTACTTC. Its translation is CASSKEQEGSPYEQYF.

The CDR3 reads CASSSYRDAFF. Here the CDR3 DNA reads TGTGCCAGTAGTTCTTACAGGGACGCTTTCTTT. The chain links TRBV19 to TRBJ1-1; perhaps TRBD1 as D (6 bases). Trimming removed 5 bases from V and 11 bases from J, with 12 bases in between. This CDR3 spans 11 amino acids. In germline, CDR1 is LNHDA, CDR2 SQIVND (reference sequence).

This clone was seen many times. The V call is TRBV25-1, the J call TRBJ1-5; 7 bases line up with TRBD1. The CDR3 contains 16 residues. V lost 2 bases to trimming and J lost 2 bases; unmatched junction nucleotides: 6. The germline V gene has CDR1 MGHDK and CDR2 SYGVNS. CDR3: CASSEPRGYGNQPQHF. The CDR3 region has the DNA TGTGCCAGCAGTGAACCCAGGGGGTACGGCAATCAGCCCCAGCATTTT.

The rearrangement uses TRBV9 and TRBJ2-3; no firm D call. The CDR3 is 13 residues long. V shed 0 bases and J shed 5 bases, with 7 bases lying between them. The germline V gene encodes CDR1 SGDLS and CDR2 YYNGEE. The CDR3 protein is CASSVVPQDTQYF. The DNA of the CDR3 is TGTGCCAGCAGCGTAGTTCCCCAAGATACGCAGTATTTT.

The genes are TRBV10-2 and TRBJ2-2; 12 nucleotides agree with TRBD2. Germline-derived CDR1 and CDR2 are WSHSY and SAAADI. The CDR3 consists of 14 residues. V trimming: 10 bases; J trimming: 7 bases; junction bases outside the gene matches: 7. CDR3 in DNA: TGCGCCATCCGACTAGCGGGAGAGGGCGGGGAGCTGTTTTTT. Protein sequence: CAIRLAGEGGELFF.

The chain has TRBV5-1 and TRBJ2-5, with TRBD2 matching 9 bases. Germline loops: CDR1 SGHRS, CDR2 YFSETQ. With V trimmed by 4 bases and J by 4 bases, 5 bases remained unmatched. This CDR3 has 14 amino acids. The CDR3 DNA reads TGCGCCAGCAGCAAGACAGCGGGAGGAGAGACCCAGTACTTC. Residues: CASSKTAGGETQYF.